The 8 T cell receptor beta chains below were found in one sample sequenced in a study of blood T cell repertoires in COVID-19. Clones were read by immunoSEQ multiplex PCR, and TCRdb kept only the in-frame ones, dropping some. The table includes under 250,000 clones, about 89% detected once. Sequences were obtained from peripheral blood. These receptors were taken from a woman in her sixties or seventies who had recovered from COVID-19.

The genes are TRBV9 and TRBJ2-5; D is possibly TRBD2 (6 bases). Germline loops: CDR1 SGDLS, CDR2 YYNGEE. The CDR3 length is 17 residues. V lost 4 bases and J 2 bases, leaving 21 bases between the germline ends. CDR3 amino acids: CASSHQTRTESQETQYF. In DNA, the CDR3 is TGTGCCAGCAGCCACCAGACTAGGACCGAATCTCAAGAGACCCAGTACTTC.

With regard to this clone: This specimen includes other DNA sequences encoding the same CDR3. The J gene is TRBJ2-6, the V gene TRBV5-1; 8 bases fit TRBD1. V lost 3 bases to trimming and J lost 4 bases; unmatched junction nucleotides: 3. The CDR3 totals 15 residues. In germline, CDR1 is SGHRS, CDR2 YFSETQ. CDR3 DNA sequence: TGCGCCAGCAGCTCAACAGGGGGAGGGGCCAACGTCCTGACTTTC. It specifies CASSSTGGGANVLTF.

The V call is TRBV6-5, the J call TRBJ2-2, with a possible D match to TRBD2 (6 bases). V was pared by 6 bases and J by 6 bases, with 14 bases between. The CDR3 has 14 residues. Germline-derived CDR1 and CDR2 are MNHEY and SVGAGI. The CDR3: CASRRDRTAGELFF. In DNA, the CDR3 is TGTGCCAGCAGGCGGGACCGAACAGCCGGGGAGCTGTTTTTT.

CDR3 sequence (DNA): TGCGCCAGCAGCTTGGGAAGACAAACCTCCTACGAGCAGTACTTC. Amino acids: CASSLGRQTSYEQYF. This sequence joins TRBV5-1 and TRBJ2-7; the D is unclear. The CDR3 contains 15 residues. Germline V CDR1 and CDR2: SGHRS, YFSETQ. V was cut by 0 bases and J by 0 bases, with 10 bases left in between.

The table lists this clone with a count of one. The chain couples TRBV28 to TRBJ1-3; no reliable D call. Trimming left V 7 bases short and J 0 bases short, with 13 bases between. The germline CDR1 and CDR2 sequences are MDHEN and SYDVKM. The CDR3 totals 15 residues. The CDR3, as DNA: TGTGCCAGCAATTTGAACCCAGACTCTGGAAACACCATATATTTT. Residues: CASNLNPDSGNTIYF.

On this clone: At the DNA level, this CDR3 is encoded by other sequences in the same sample as well. The chain recombines TRBV2 with TRBJ2-3, with 10 bases lining up with TRBD1. The V segment lost 6 bases and the J segment 3 bases; nucleotides outside the gene matches: 3. This CDR3 has 14 residues. Germline V gene data show CDR1 as SNHLY and CDR2 as FYNNEI. The CDR3: CASSRDRGTDTQYF. CDR3 nucleotides: TGTGCCAGCAGCCGGGACAGGGGAACAGATACGCAGTATTTT.

The CDR3 protein is CASSRTGGGYTF. The CDR3 DNA reads as TGTGCCAGCAGTCGGACAGGAGGCGGCTACACCTTC. The chain recombines TRBV27 with TRBJ1-2; 7 nucleotides agree with TRBD1. Germline CDR1 reads MNHEY; CDR2 reads SMNVEV (reference sequence). The CDR3 covers 12 residues. J lost 8 bases, V lost 5 bases, and 5 bases had no gene match.

This rearrangement joins TRBV7-8 to TRBJ2-2, with D possibly being TRBD2 (6 bases). Trimming removed 1 base at V and 4 bases at J, with 13 bases between. The CDR3 is made up of 16 amino acids. Germline V lookup: CDR1 SGHVS, CDR2 FQNEAQ. The CDR3 reads CASSLVWGDGTGELFF. The CDR3 DNA reads TGTGCCAGCAGCTTAGTGTGGGGGGATGGCACCGGGGAGCTGTTTTTT.